The 18 T cell receptor beta chains presented below share a single source sample, sequenced in a study of T cells expressing NK-cell markers (dated by TCRdb to 2018 to 2020). Preparation of the library involved 5' RACE. The instrument was an Illumina HiSeq 2000. Based on TCRdb reprocessing of the reads, there is one entry per CDR3 protein sequence, and DNA is missing. The sample's records list under 600,000 distinct CDR3 sequences. More than 1.4% of the sample goes to the ten largest clones. The specimen sequenced was blood T cells: a sorted CD56 or NKG2C T cell subset, CD4+ or CD8+ T cells, or bulk PBMC T cells (not recorded which). All receptors come from a woman aged 50 to 65 in good health. Donor details come from another sample of the same person, matched by shared clones.

This chain joins TRBV20-1 and TRBJ1-6; TCRdb's D call of TRBD1 is untestable without DNA. This CDR3 region has 14 residues. The germline CDR1 and CDR2 sequences are DFQATT and SNEGSKA (reference sequence). CDR3 sequence: CSAREGVWDSPLHF.

This chain connects TRBV12-5 to TRBJ1-3. CDR3 size: 13 residues. The germline gives CDR1 LGHNT, CDR2 FRNRAP. CDR3 region: CASGSQPGNTIYF.

V and J are TRBV7-6 and TRBJ2-3; TCRdb lists TRBD1, though no DNA is available to test this call. CDR1 is SGHVS, CDR2 FNYEAQ, per germline. The CDR3 extends over 16 amino acids. This CDR3 reads CASSLGGASAGDTQYF.

The chain uses TRBV6-6 and TRBJ2-5; TCRdb names TRBD2, which stays unverified in the absence of DNA. The CDR3 sequence is 18 residues long. The germline CDR1 and CDR2 sequences are MNHNY and SVGAGI (reference sequence). CDR3 amino acids: CATQSIGTLAGVGETQYF.

This chain connects TRBV9 to TRBJ2-5; TCRdb names TRBD2, which stays unverified in the absence of DNA. From germline, CDR1 is SGDLS and CDR2 YYNGEE. The CDR3 sequence is 15 residues long. The CDR3 loop is CASSNLGTAEETQYF.

The V gene is TRBV10-2, the J gene TRBJ1-2; TCRdb names TRBD1, which stays unverified in the absence of DNA. The CDR3 is 16 amino acids. Germline V gives CDR1 WSHSY, CDR2 SAAADI. The CDR3 loop is CASSESKTYRDPGYTF.

This rearrangement joins TRBV7-9 to TRBJ2-7; TCRdb calls TRBD1, which cannot be checked without DNA. Per the germline V gene, CDR1 is SEHNR and CDR2 is FQNEAQ (reference sequence). CDR3 length equals 15 residues. The CDR3 reads CASSKPRQGRHEQYF. Filled out from reference TRBV7-9 and TRBJ2-7, the complete variable domain reads DTGVSQNPRHKITKRGQNVTFRCDPISEHNRLYWYRQTLGQGPEFLTYFQNEAQLEKSRLLSDRFSAERPKGSFSTLEIQRTEQGDSAMYLCASSKPRQGRHEQYFGPGTRLTVT.

J is TRBJ2-2 and V is TRBV15; TCRdb indicates TRBD2, and absent DNA this call remains unverified. This CDR3 comprises 16 residues. Looked up from germline, CDR1 is LNHNV and CDR2 is YYDKDF (reference sequence). The CDR3 loop reads CATSSQELAFTGELFF.

CDR3 residues: CASSKQRGTQYF. This chain uses TRBV6-5 with TRBJ2-3; the D call of TRBD1 rests on TCRdb alone, since no DNA is present to check it. The CDR3 spans 12 residues. The germline V gene has CDR1 MNHEY and CDR2 SVGAGI.

The gene calls are TRBV7-9 and TRBJ2-7; the TCRdb call, TRBD1, lacks DNA for checking. Germline V CDR1 and CDR2: SEHNR, FQNEAQ (reference sequence). CDR3 length: 13 amino acids. The CDR3 spells CASSKGTAYEQYF.

CDR3 amino acids: CATSDLRRSSGAQFF. V usage is TRBV24-1 and J usage is TRBJ2-1. The CDR3 spans 15 residues. CDR1 KGHDR and CDR2 SFDVKD come from the germline V gene.

This chain links TRBV6-5 with TRBJ1-1; TCRdb calls TRBD1, which cannot be checked without DNA. Germline values: CDR1 MNHEY, CDR2 SVGAGI. The CDR3 loop spans 15 amino acids. The CDR3 sequence: CASTFTYGGNTEAFF.

V and J are TRBV29-1 and TRBJ1-4; TCRdb calls TRBD1, which cannot be checked without DNA. The CDR3 length is 16 residues. Germline V gives CDR1 SQVTM, CDR2 ANQGSEA. CDR3 region: CSVKGQSSATNEKLFF.

J is TRBJ2-2 and V is TRBV2; TCRdb's D gene call, TRBD1, goes unchecked for lack of DNA. CDR1 is SNHLY and CDR2 is FYNNEI in the germline V gene. The CDR3 length is 15 residues. CDR3 residues: CASSAGQASTGELFF.

The genes are TRBV4-1 and TRBJ2-5; TCRdb names TRBD1, which stays unverified in the absence of DNA. This CDR3 contains 14 residues. Per germline, CDR1 MGHRA and CDR2 YSYEKL. This CDR3 is CASSHGDRAETQYF.

The rearrangement links TRBV5-1 to TRBJ2-3; TCRdb names TRBD1, which stays unverified in the absence of DNA. The CDR3 is made up of 14 amino acids. CDR1 is SGHRS, CDR2 YFSETQ, per germline. Here the CDR3 reads CASSPGTGGNTQYF.

This chain joins TRBV5-6 and TRBJ2-6; with no DNA, the TCRdb D assignment of TRBD1 cannot be verified. The CDR3 is made up of 14 amino acids. Germline V gene sequence: CDR1 SGHDT, CDR2 YYEEEE. The CDR3 loop reads CASSKGQGANVLTF.

The chain uses TRBV5-1 and TRBJ1-1. Per the germline V gene, CDR1 is SGHRS and CDR2 is YFSETQ. The length of the CDR3 is 15 residues. The CDR3 loop is CASSLMRDQNTEAFF.